Following are 20 T cell receptor beta chains from one sample sequenced in a study of blood T cell repertoires in COVID-19. The repertoire was sequenced with immunoSEQ multiplex PCR; TCRdb's copy has only in-frame clones and lacks some. The profile covers around 180,000 clones, with more than 70% appearing a single time and roughly a tenth taken by the ten largest. What was sequenced was peripheral blood. These receptors originate from a woman of 80 years or more with active or convalescent COVID-19.

This chain links TRBV5-4 with TRBJ1-1, with a possible D match to TRBD1 (6 bases). The CDR3 contains 16 residues. Looked up from germline, CDR1 is SGHNT and CDR2 is YYREEE (reference sequence). Trimming stripped 0 bases from V and 0 bases from J, with 12 bases between. CDR3 nucleotides: TGTGCCAGCAGCTTGGTAGGGGACATCATGAACACTGAAGCTTTCTTT. This codes for CASSLVGDIMNTEAFF.

The chain combines TRBV28 with TRBJ1-2; TRBD1 aligns across 7 bases. The V segment lost 4 bases and the J segment 3 bases; nucleotides outside the gene matches: 8. Germline V CDR1 and CDR2: MDHEN, SYDVKM. The CDR3 runs 15 residues. For the CDR3, the DNA is TGTGCCAGCAGTTCGCGACAGGGCTATTACTATGGCTACACCTTC. This sequence encodes CASSSRQGYYYGYTF.

The genes are TRBV19 and TRBJ1-2, with D possibly matching TRBD1 (5 bases). The CDR3 contains 14 residues. Trimming took 6 bases from V and 4 from J, leaving 15 bases between them. Germline V gene sequence: CDR1 LNHDA, CDR2 SQIVND (reference sequence). CDR3: CASRSQGKLYGYTF. The CDR3 DNA follows: TGTGCCAGTAGGAGCCAGGGCAAACTCTATGGCTACACCTTC.

The chain has TRBV5-1 and TRBJ2-1, with D maybe TRBD1 (6 bases). The CDR3 covers 15 residues. Germline-derived CDR1 and CDR2 are SGHRS and YFSETQ. The V end was cut by 5 bases, the J end by 6 bases, with 18 bases between. CDR3 loop: CASREPDRGINEQFF. The DNA of the CDR3 is TGCGCCAGCAGGGAGCCGGACAGAGGGATCAATGAGCAGTTCTTC.

The rearrangement uses TRBV4-2 and TRBJ1-1; TRBD1 is a possible D gene (5 bases). Germline CDR1 and CDR2: LGHNA and YNFKEQ. This CDR3 contains 16 residues. Trimming shortened V by 2 bases and J by 3 bases, and 16 bases separated the two germline ends. CDR3 nucleotide sequence: TGTGCCAGCAGCCAATCTTTTGGGGCGGCCTACACTGAAGCTTTCTTT. As protein: CASSQSFGAAYTEAFF.

In its sample, this clone was seen a few times. The chain links TRBV7-6 to TRBJ2-1; 8 bases match TRBD2. CDR3 length equals 17 residues. Germline CDR1 SGHVS, CDR2 FNYEAQ. The V segment lost 3 bases and the J segment 6 bases; nucleotides outside the gene matches: 13. The CDR3 DNA is TGTGCCAGCAGCTTGGGGGGACTAGGAAATTGGGGCAATGAGCAGTTCTTC. Its translation is CASSLGGLGNWGNEQFF.

The genes are TRBV20-1 and TRBJ1-1; D not certain. The germline gives CDR1 DFQATT, CDR2 SNEGSKA (reference sequence). This CDR3 has 11 amino acids. V was trimmed by 6 bases and J by 6 bases, leaving 11 bases between them. The CDR3 loop reads CSAYRGAEAFF. DNA for the CDR3: TGCAGTGCCTATCGGGGTGCTGAAGCTTTCTTT.

The chain combines TRBV12-3 or TRBV12-4 with TRBJ2-1; D remains unclear. There are 13 residues in the CDR3. Trimming took 2 bases from V and 8 from J, leaving 10 bases between them. The CDR3 coding sequence is TGTGCCAGCAGTTTACACAGTTTCGATGAGCAGTTCTTC. Protein: CASSLHSFDEQFF.

V is TRBV9 and J is TRBJ2-2; a possible D gene is TRBD1 (6 bases). Germline V lookup: CDR1 SGDLS, CDR2 YYNGEE. CDR3 size: 16 residues. Trimming took off 0 bases at V and 4 bases at J, with 13 bases between the two ends. CDR3: CASSVAQARGTGELFF. In DNA form, the CDR3 reads TGTGCCAGCAGCGTAGCCCAGGCCAGGGGCACCGGGGAGCTGTTTTTT.

This chain uses TRBV11-2 with TRBJ1-2, with D unresolved. The CDR3 spans 14 residues. The V end lost 4 bases, the J end lost 7 bases, and 16 bases lay between the germline ends. Germline CDR1 is SGHAT and CDR2 is FQNNGV. CDR3 protein: CASSSPWPFFGYTF. CDR3 DNA: TGTGCCAGCAGCTCCCCCTGGCCCTTTTTTGGCTACACCTTC.

V usage is TRBV3-1 (or the pseudogene TRBV3-2) and J usage is TRBJ2-1, with 12 bases that match TRBD2. Germline lookup yields CDR1 LGHDT and CDR2 YNNKEL (reference sequence). This CDR3 has 18 amino acids. The trim removed 1 base at V and 6 bases at J, leaving 10 bases unmatched. The CDR3 DNA is TGTGCCAGCAGCCAAGGACTGACTAGCGGGAGATTGGGCAATGAGCAGTTCTTC. It encodes CASSQGLTSGRLGNEQFF.

This clone was detected only once. J is TRBJ2-2 and V is TRBV5-4, with 9 bases that match TRBD2. The CDR3 totals 17 residues. Unmatched junction bases numbered 13, after V lost 4 bases and J lost 6 bases. Germline V CDR1 and CDR2: SGHNT, YYREEE (reference sequence). CDR3 amino acids: CASSTPLAGALPGELFF. CDR3 coding DNA: TGTGCCAGCAGCACGCCCTTAGCGGGAGCTCTCCCCGGGGAGCTGTTTTTT.

This chain uses TRBV15 with TRBJ1-3; D is unresolved. From germline, CDR1 is LNHNV and CDR2 YYDKDF (reference sequence). V was cut by 0 bases and J by 0 bases, with 12 bases left in between. There are 17 residues in the CDR3. The CDR3 is CATSRDQIYSSGNTIYF. CDR3 coding DNA: TGTGCCACCAGCAGAGACCAAATCTACAGCTCTGGAAACACCATATATTTT.

The chain has TRBV5-5 and TRBJ2-1, with 12 bases matching TRBD2. Germline CDR1 reads SGHKS; CDR2 reads YYEKEE (reference sequence). J lost 4 bases, V lost 3 bases, and 5 bases had no gene match. This CDR3 has 16 residues. The CDR3 loop is CASSYGLAGSYNEQFF. The CDR3 DNA follows: TGTGCCAGCAGCTACGGACTAGCGGGGAGTTACAATGAGCAGTTCTTC.

This clone was seen more than once but under ten times. The chain carries TRBV2 and TRBJ2-7; 8 bases are shared with TRBD2. The CDR3 extends over 15 amino acids. V dropped 5 bases and J dropped 0; count of bases not matched to a gene: 6. The germline CDR1 and CDR2 sequences are SNHLY and FYNNEI. CDR3 bases: TGTGCCAGCAGTTCTCAGCGGGAGAGCTCCTACGAGCAGTACTTC. Translated: CASSSQRESSYEQYF.

The chain has TRBV3-1 (or the pseudogene TRBV3-2) and TRBJ1-6; D gene uncertain. V lost 5 bases, J lost 12 bases, and 11 bases lay in between. Germline CDR1 reads LGHDT; CDR2 reads YNNKEL (reference sequence). This CDR3 spans 12 amino acids. The CDR3 bases are TGTGCCAGCAGCGAATTTACGGGACCCCTCCACTTT. Protein: CASSEFTGPLHF.

The chain joins TRBV24-1 to TRBJ2-1; 9 nucleotides agree with TRBD2. From germline, CDR1 is KGHDR and CDR2 SFDVKD. This CDR3 comprises 16 residues. The J segment lost 2 bases and the V segment lost 3 bases, leaving 4 bases of the junction unmatched. As DNA, the CDR3 is TGTGCCACCAGTGATAGTCTAGCGGGAACCTACAATGAGCAGTTCTTC. Translating gives CATSDSLAGTYNEQFF.

The chain is built from TRBV11-2 and TRBJ2-7; TRBD2 might be the D (7 bases). This CDR3 has 14 residues. Per germline, CDR1 SGHAT and CDR2 FQNNGV. V dropped 1 base and J dropped 7 bases, with 14 bases sitting between them. The CDR3 protein is CASSLVRGGGEQYF. As DNA, the CDR3 is TGTGCCAGCAGCTTAGTTAGGGGGGGAGGAGAGCAGTACTTC.

The V call is TRBV3-1 (or the pseudogene TRBV3-2), the J call TRBJ1-2; TRBD1 might be the D (6 bases). The germline V gene has CDR1 LGHDT and CDR2 YNNKEL (reference sequence). The CDR3 has 14 amino acids. Trimming stripped 3 bases from V and 8 bases from J, with 16 bases between. CDR3 coding DNA: TGTGCCAGCAGCCATGATCAGGGGAGAGAGGGCTACACCTTC. This codes for CASSHDQGREGYTF.

In DNA, the CDR3 is TGTGCCAGCAGTCCGCTCCGGGCTAGCGGGATACAGACCCAGTACTTC. Protein sequence: CASSPLRASGIQTQYF. The chain has TRBV28 and TRBJ2-5; 9 bases align to TRBD2. CDR1 is MDHEN, CDR2 SYDVKM, per germline. V shed 5 bases and J 6 bases; nucleotides not matched to a gene: 13. CDR3 length: 16 residues.